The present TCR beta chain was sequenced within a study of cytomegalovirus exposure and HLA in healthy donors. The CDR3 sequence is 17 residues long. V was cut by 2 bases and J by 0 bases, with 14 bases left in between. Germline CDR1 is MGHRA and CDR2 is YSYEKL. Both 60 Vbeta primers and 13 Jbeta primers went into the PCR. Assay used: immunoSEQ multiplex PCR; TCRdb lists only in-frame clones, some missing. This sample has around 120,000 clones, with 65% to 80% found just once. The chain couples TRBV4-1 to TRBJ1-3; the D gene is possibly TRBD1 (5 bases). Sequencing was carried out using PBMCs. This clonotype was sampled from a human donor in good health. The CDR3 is CASSQSPGLYSGNTIYF. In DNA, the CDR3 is TGCGCCAGCAGCCAATCCCCGGGACTTTACTCTGGAAACACCATATATTTT.